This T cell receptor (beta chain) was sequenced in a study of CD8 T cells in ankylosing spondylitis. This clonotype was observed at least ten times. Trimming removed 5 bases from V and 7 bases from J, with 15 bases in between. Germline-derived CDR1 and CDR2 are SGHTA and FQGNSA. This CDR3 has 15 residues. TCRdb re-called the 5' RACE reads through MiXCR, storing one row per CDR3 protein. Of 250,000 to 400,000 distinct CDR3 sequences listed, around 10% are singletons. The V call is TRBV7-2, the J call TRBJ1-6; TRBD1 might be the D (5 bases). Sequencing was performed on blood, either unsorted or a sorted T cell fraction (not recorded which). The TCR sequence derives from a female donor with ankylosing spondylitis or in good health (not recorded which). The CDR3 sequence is CASSPVGGTNSPLHF. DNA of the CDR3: TGTGCCAGCAGCCCCGTGGGGGGAACGAATTCACCCCTCCACTTT.